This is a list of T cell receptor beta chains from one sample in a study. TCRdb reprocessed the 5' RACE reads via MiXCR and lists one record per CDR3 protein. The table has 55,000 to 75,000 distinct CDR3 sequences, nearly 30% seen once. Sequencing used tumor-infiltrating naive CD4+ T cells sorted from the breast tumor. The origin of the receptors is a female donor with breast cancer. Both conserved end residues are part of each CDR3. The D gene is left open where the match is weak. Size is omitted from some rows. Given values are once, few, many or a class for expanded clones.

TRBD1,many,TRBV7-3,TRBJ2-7,CASSTRTGGEQYF
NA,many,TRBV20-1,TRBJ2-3,CSARAGYPRGGDTQYF
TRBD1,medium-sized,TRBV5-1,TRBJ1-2,CASSDPRQGSGYGYTF
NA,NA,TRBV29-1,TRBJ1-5,CSVDLGPNQPQHF
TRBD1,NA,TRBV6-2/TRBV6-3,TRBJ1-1,CASSYSMWTGGQNTEAFF
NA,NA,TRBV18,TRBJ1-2,CASSPPGGYGYTF
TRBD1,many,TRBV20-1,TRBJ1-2,CSALKDRDDYTF
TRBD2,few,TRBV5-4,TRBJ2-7,CASSLDLAGAKEQYF
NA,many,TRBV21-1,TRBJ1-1,CASSKSARPLNTEAFF
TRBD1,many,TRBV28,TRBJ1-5,CASSLIAPNRGGNQPQHF
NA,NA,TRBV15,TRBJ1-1,CATSRDGSMNTEAFF
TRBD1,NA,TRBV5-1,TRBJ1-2,CASSLAVGQGVSGYTF
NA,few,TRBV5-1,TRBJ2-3,CASSLFSWTDTQYF
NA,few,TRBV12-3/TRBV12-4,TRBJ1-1,CAINQGENTEAFF
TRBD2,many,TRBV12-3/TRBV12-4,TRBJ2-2,CASRPSGVGPGELFF
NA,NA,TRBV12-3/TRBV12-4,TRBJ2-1,CASTTGYEQFF
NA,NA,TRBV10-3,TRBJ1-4,CAISEEQEELFF
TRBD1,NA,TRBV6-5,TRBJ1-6,CASSQTGGYNSPLHF
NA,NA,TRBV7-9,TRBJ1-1,CASSPSRAIEAFF
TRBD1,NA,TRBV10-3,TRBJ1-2,CAIRSRTGGSGYTF
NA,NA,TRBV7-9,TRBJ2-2,CASSSQSGTGELFF
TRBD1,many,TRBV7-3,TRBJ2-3,CASSYDRGPATDTQYF
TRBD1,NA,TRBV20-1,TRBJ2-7,CSAKPPQGTYEQYF
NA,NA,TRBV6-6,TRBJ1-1,CASSYGLSEAFF
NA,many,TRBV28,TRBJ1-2,CASSQMGLRYGYTF
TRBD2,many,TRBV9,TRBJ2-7,CASSPGLADYEQYF
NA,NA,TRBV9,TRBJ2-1,CASSVGVEQFF
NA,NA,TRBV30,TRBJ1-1,CAWRKQGFGTEAFF
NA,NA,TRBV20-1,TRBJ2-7,CSGAPPTGRGNYEQYF